These T cell receptor beta chains were read from a single sample in a study of blood T cells in healthy people across ages. MiXCR, run by TCRdb on the 5' RACE reads, gives a single entry per CDR3 protein. The data hold 800,000 to 950,000 distinct CDR3 sequences, with 48% observed a single time. The sample comprised blood. All receptors derive from a man between 25 and 39 years old in good health. Both conserved end residues are part of each CDR3.

V | CDR3
TRBV6-5 | CASTHDGGGMYNEQFF
TRBV5-5 | CASSLALAGEQETQYF
TRBV20-1 | CSAADRAPGNQETQYF
TRBV7-8 | CASSLPAISYNEQFF
TRBV28 | CASSLAGGFSTDTQYF
TRBV2 | CASIPTATNSPLHF
TRBV7-9 | CASSPPGAGELFF
TRBV25-1 | CASSDSYTEAFF
TRBV6-5 | CASTDGYGYTF
TRBV28 | CASSLGGVVAQDTQYF
TRBV7-9 | CASSLITGGQETQYF
TRBV27 | CASNPQGDRGEKLFF
TRBV10-3 | CAISEGTANSPLHF
TRBV25-1 | CASSETAEEGYTF
TRBV29-1 | CSVDLAGVWYYNEQFF
TRBV4-1 | CASSPLAASFKQETQYF
TRBV11-3 | CASSPLGGQDTDTQYF
TRBV10-3 | CAMGVAATYNEQFF
TRBV7-2 | CASSLRATVRETQYF
TRBV24-1 | CATSDLPSGGSGETQYF
TRBV4-1 | CASSHAPEYGYTF
TRBV27 | CASSVGGDEQYF